The rows below give T cell receptor beta chains drawn from one sample of a study of shared clonotypes between healthy human individuals. TCRdb keeps only in-frame clones here, not all; method: immunoSEQ multiplex PCR. The sample has approximately 1.5 million clones, 95% to 99% seen once. Sequencing was performed on naive CD4+ T cells sorted from blood. All receptors derive from a man younger than 40 in good health. The CDR3 runs from the conserved cysteine through the conserved F or W. The D gene is left open where the match is weak. The listing skips clone size in some rows; elsewhere it reads once, few, many or a size class.

>TRBV28|-|-|TRBJ2-1
TGTGCCAGCAGTTTACGGAGAGGACCCAATGAGCAGTTCTTC
CASSLRRGPNEQFF
>TRBV5-4|-|-|TRBJ2-7
TGTGCCAGCAGCTTGGACAGGATGACTTCTTACGAGCAGTACTTC
CASSLDRMTSYEQYF
>TRBV30|-|-|TRBJ2-1
TGTGCCTGGACGGTTGACTCCTACAATGAGCAGTTCTTC
CAWTVDSYNEQFF
>TRBV29-1|-|-|TRBJ2-5
TGCAGTGGGGGTGGCAGGCCGGGGGAGACCCAGTACTTC
CSGGGRPGETQYF
>TRBV7-9|TRBD2|-|TRBJ2-7
TGTGCCAGCAGCTTTAGCGGGAGGGCCCACGAGCAGTACTTC
CASSFSGRAHEQYF
>TRBV27|-|few|TRBJ1-5
TGTGCCAGCAGGCCTTATAGCAATCAGCCCCAGCATTTT
CASRPYSNQPQHF
>TRBV5-4|TRBD1|-|TRBJ2-5
TGTGCCAGCAGCCTGGACAGGGGAGAGACCCAGTACTTC
CASSLDRGETQYF
>TRBV5-1|TRBD2|-|TRBJ2-7
TGCGCCAGCAGCCACGGACTAGCGGGAGGGATGGGCTACGAGCAGTACTTC
CASSHGLAGGMGYEQYF
>TRBV6-1|-|-|TRBJ1-5
TGTGCCAGCAAGACAGGAATAAATCAGCCCCAGCATTTT
CASKTGINQPQHF
>TRBV28|TRBD1|-|TRBJ2-2
TGTGCCAGTTATACCGGGACAGTAATCACCGGGGAGCTGTTTTTT
CASYTGTVITGELFF
>TRBV7-8|TRBD2|-|TRBJ2-1
TGTGCCAGCAGGATCGGGAGGCTCTCCTACAATGAGCAGTTCTTC
CASRIGRLSYNEQFF
>TRBV7-9|-|-|TRBJ2-5
TGTGCCAGCAGCCGAGGGGTTTCGGAGTTGGAGACCCAGTACTTC
CASSRGVSELETQYF
>TRBV5-1|TRBD1|-|TRBJ1-1
TGCGCCAGCAGCTGGACAGGGGGCTTTCTTAAGAACACTGAAGCTTTCTTT
CASSWTGGFLKNTEAFF
>TRBV28|TRBD1|-|TRBJ1-2
TGTGCCAGCAGTTTGACAGGGGTTCTTGGCTACACCTTC
CASSLTGVLGYTF
>TRBV11-2|-|-|TRBJ2-1
TGTGCCAGCAGTCTCCAGGTAGAGCAGTTCTTC
CASSLQVEQFF
>TRBV10-1|-|-|TRBJ1-1
TGCGCCAGCAGGGGGGACGCCAACACTGAAGCTTTCTTT
CASRGDANTEAFF
>TRBV13|-|-|TRBJ2-1
TGTGCCAGCAGCTTACCAGGGACCAATGAGCAGTTCTTC
CASSLPGTNEQFF
>TRBV7-6|-|-|TRBJ2-7
TGTGCCAGCAGCGGGGTGGGCCGGGGGTTTGGGGAGCAGTACTTC
CASSGVGRGFGEQYF
>TRBV9|-|-|TRBJ1-2
TGTGCCAGCAGCGTTAGGGTGGACTATGGCTACACCTTC
CASSVRVDYGYTF
>TRBV2|-|once|TRBJ1-2
TGTGCCAGCAGTCTTCACCCCCCTAGGGGCTACACCTTC
CASSLHPPRGYTF
>TRBV5-1|TRBD1|-|TRBJ2-7
TGCGCCAGCAGCTTACAAGGGACAGGGACAACCTACGAGCAGTACTTC
CASSLQGTGTTYEQYF
>TRBV19|-|-|TRBJ2-1
TGTGCCAGTAGTAGAAACAGGATCCCTAGGGATGAGCAGTTCTTC
CASSRNRIPRDEQFF
>TRBV15|-|-|TRBJ1-2
TGTGCCACCACCACAGGGACTTATGGCTACACCTTC
CATTTGTYGYTF
>TRBV9|TRBD1|-|TRBJ1-1
TGTGCCAGCAGCGTAGACGGCAGGGGGGACACTGAAGCTTTCTTT
CASSVDGRGDTEAFF
>TRBV4-3|-|once|TRBJ2-7
TGCGCCAGCAGCCAAGATGTGTTGTCAATCTACGAGCAGTACTTC
CASSQDVLSIYEQYF
>TRBV5-8|-|-|TRBJ2-7
TGTGCCAGCAGCCCAGGACTCTACGAGCAGTACTTC
CASSPGLYEQYF
>TRBV11-2|-|-|TRBJ1-1
TGTGCCAGCAGCTTAGCATCTATCACTGAAGCTTTCTTT
CASSLASITEAFF
>TRBV4-1|TRBD2|-|TRBJ2-7
TGCGCCAGCAGCCAAGATCTAGCGGGAGTGAACGAGCAGTACTTC
CASSQDLAGVNEQYF
>TRBV29-1|-|-|TRBJ1-1
TGCAGCGTTGAAGTTGGCGGGAGGGGGGGATACTTT
CSVEVGGRGGYF
>TRBV28|-|-|TRBJ1-5
TGTGCCAGCACCCCTCACCGCAATAAGGACCAGCATTTT
CASTPHRNKDQHF
>TRBV11-2|-|-|TRBJ2-7
TGTGCCAGCAGCTTACGCGTAGCGGTCCTAGGTCCGGACTACGAGCAGTACTTC
CASSLRVAVLGPDYEQYF
>TRBV27|TRBD2|-|TRBJ2-4
TGTGCCAGCACTGAGACCGGGCTAGCGGGAGTTGCCAAAAACATTCAGTACTTC
CASTETGLAGVAKNIQYF
>TRBV7-2|TRBD2|-|TRBJ2-1
TGTGCCAGCAGCCTAGCGGGAGGGCTGTTCAATGAGCAGTTCTTC
CASSLAGGLFNEQFF
>TRBV7-2|-|-|TRBJ2-1
TGTGCCAGCAGCTTAGTCTTCCGTGAGCAGTTCTTC
CASSLVFREQFF
>TRBV12-1|-|-|TRBJ1-1
TGTGCCAGCAGCTTTGAGCAACTCCCGAACACTGAAGCTTTCTTT
CASSFEQLPNTEAFF
>TRBV10-3|-|-|TRBJ2-7
TGTGCCATCAGTGGGCGGGTCCCCTCCGAGCAGTACTTC
CAISGRVPSEQYF
>TRBV6-5|-|-|TRBJ2-2
TGTGCCAGCGGTGAATACACCGGGGAGCTGTTTTTT
CASGEYTGELFF
>TRBV18|-|-|TRBJ2-3
TGTGCCAGCTCACCAGGTACGGTTGGCCCAGATACGCAGTATTTT
CASSPGTVGPDTQYF
>TRBV21-1|-|-|TRBJ2-7
TGTGCCAGCAGAGGACTAGCGGGAGGATGCGAGCAGTACTTC
CASRGLAGGCEQYF
>TRBV4-1|TRBD1|once|TRBJ2-6
TGCGCCAGCAGCCAAAAGATTGGGCTGGACAGGGTGTCTGGGGCCAACGTCCTGACTTTC
CASSQKIGLDRVSGANVLTF
>TRBV18|-|-|TRBJ2-3
TGTGCCAGCTCAAATAGGGGAGGTCTCACAGATACGCAGTATTTT
CASSNRGGLTDTQYF
>TRBV6-1|-|-|TRBJ1-2
TGTGCCAGCACTAACACGGATACTAACTATGGCTACACCTTC
CASTNTDTNYGYTF
>TRBV5-4|-|-|TRBJ2-7
TGTGCCAGCAGCCGAACCGAGGAGTACGAGCAGTACTTC
CASSRTEEYEQYF
>TRBV7-2|TRBD1|-|TRBJ1-2
TGTGCCAGCAGCTTCAGACAGGGCAACTATGGCTACACCTTC
CASSFRQGNYGYTF
>TRBV7-3|TRBD2|-|TRBJ2-3
TGTGCCAGCAGCTTCGCGGGGGACACAGATACGCAGTATTTT
CASSFAGDTDTQYF
>TRBV29-1|-|-|TRBJ2-1
TGCAGCGTTCGGCCGGGGACCTACAATGAGCAGTTCTTC
CSVRPGTYNEQFF
>TRBV11-2|-|-|TRBJ2-3
TGTGCCAGCAGCTTAGATCCGGTGGACACAGATACGCAGTATTTT
CASSLDPVDTDTQYF
>TRBV19|TRBD1|-|TRBJ2-2
TGTGCCAGTAGTCGGGACAGGGCGAACACCGGGGAGCTGTTTTTT
CASSRDRANTGELFF
>TRBV25-1|-|-|TRBJ2-5
TGTGCCAGCAGCGACATCCTTAGGACCCAGTACTTC
CASSDILRTQYF
>TRBV5-6|TRBD1|-|TRBJ2-7
TGTGCCAGCTACAATCGTCCGGGACAGGGCTACGAGCAGTACTTC
CASYNRPGQGYEQYF
>TRBV18|TRBD1|-|TRBJ2-7
TGTGCCAGCTCACAGGACAGGGGCACCTACGAGCAGTACTTC
CASSQDRGTYEQYF
>TRBV9|TRBD1|once|TRBJ2-7
TGTGCCAGCAGCCCCAGGGGGCGCGGGTACGAGCAGTACTTC
CASSPRGRGYEQYF
>TRBV19|TRBD1|-|TRBJ2-3
TGTGCCAGTAGTCCGGGACAGGGACCCACAGATACGCAGTATTTT
CASSPGQGPTDTQYF
>TRBV10-3|-|-|TRBJ1-2
TGTGCCATCAGTGAGTCGACTCGGGGACGGCTTCACAGCTACACCTTC
CAISESTRGRLHSYTF
>TRBV25-1|TRBD1|-|TRBJ1-1
TGTGCCAGCCAATCTGGGGCAGGGGGCACTGAAGCTTTCTTT
CASQSGAGGTEAFF
>TRBV4-1|TRBD1|-|TRBJ2-1
TGCGCCAGCAGCCCGATTCCGGGACAGGGATTCAATGAGCAGTTCTTC
CASSPIPGQGFNEQFF
>TRBV11-3|TRBD2|-|TRBJ2-2
TGTGCCAGCAGTCCCACTAGCGGGATCACCGGGGAGCTGTTTTTT
CASSPTSGITGELFF
>TRBV6-1|TRBD2|-|TRBJ2-7
TGTGCCAGCAGTGAAAAGAGCGGGATCTCCTACGAGCAGTACTTC
CASSEKSGISYEQYF
>TRBV28|-|once|TRBJ2-2
TGTGCCAGCCTCGGGACAAACACCGGGGAGCTGTTTTTT
CASLGTNTGELFF
>TRBV30|-|once|TRBJ1-3
TGTGCCTGGAGTAGAACAGGAGACTCTGGAAACACCATATATTTT
CAWSRTGDSGNTIYF